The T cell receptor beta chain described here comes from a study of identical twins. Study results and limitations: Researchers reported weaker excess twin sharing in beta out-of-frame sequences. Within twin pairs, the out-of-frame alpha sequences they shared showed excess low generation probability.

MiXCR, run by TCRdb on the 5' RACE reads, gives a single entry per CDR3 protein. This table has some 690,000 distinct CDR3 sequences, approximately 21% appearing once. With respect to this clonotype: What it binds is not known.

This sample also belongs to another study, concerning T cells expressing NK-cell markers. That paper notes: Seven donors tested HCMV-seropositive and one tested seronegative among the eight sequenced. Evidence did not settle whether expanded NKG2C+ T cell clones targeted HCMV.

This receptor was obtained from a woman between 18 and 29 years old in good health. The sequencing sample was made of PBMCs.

For the CDR3, the DNA is TGCGCCAGCAGCTTGGGGTCTCCGGACACAGATACGCAGTATTTT. This encodes CASSLGSPDTDTQYF. This sequence joins TRBV5-1 and TRBJ2-3; D unclear. The CDR3 extends over 15 amino acids. The germline CDR1 and CDR2 sequences are SGHRS and YFSETQ. Trimming cost V 0 bases and J 2 bases, with 10 bases left between them.